This T cell receptor beta chain was profiled in a study of blood T cell repertoires in COVID-19. Method: immunoSEQ multiplex PCR; TCRdb's copy keeps in-frame clones and lacks some. Of approximately 260,000 clones in the sample, approximately 85% were seen once. V shed 4 bases and J 3 bases; nucleotides not matched to a gene: 6. CDR3 length: 15 residues. Germline lookup yields CDR1 SGHRS and CDR2 YFSETQ. The receptor was isolated from a woman in her 70s with acute or convalescent COVID-19. The chain employs TRBV5-1 and TRBJ2-5; 10 nucleotides match TRBD2. The sample was peripheral blood. The CDR3 loop is CASSVSGGAEETQYF. The CDR3 DNA sequence: TGCGCCAGCAGCGTGAGCGGGGGGGCCGAAGAGACCCAGTACTTC. The full variable domain, its missing parts supplied by reference TRBV5-1 and TRBJ2-5, is KAGVTQTPRYLIKTRGQQVTLSCSPISGHRSVSWYQQTPGQGLQFLFEYFSETQRNKGNFPGRFSGRQFSNSRSEMNVSTLELGDSALYLCASSVSGGAEETQYFGPGTRLLVL.